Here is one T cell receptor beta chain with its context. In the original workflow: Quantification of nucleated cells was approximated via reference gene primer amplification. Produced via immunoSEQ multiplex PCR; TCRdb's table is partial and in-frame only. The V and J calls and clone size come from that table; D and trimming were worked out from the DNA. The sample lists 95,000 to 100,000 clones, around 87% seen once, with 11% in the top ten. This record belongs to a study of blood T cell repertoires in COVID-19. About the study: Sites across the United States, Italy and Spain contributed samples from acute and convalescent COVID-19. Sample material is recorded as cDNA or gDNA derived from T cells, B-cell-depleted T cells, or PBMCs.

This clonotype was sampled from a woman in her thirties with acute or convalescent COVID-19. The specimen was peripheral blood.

The CDR3 bases are TGTGCCAGCGAGTACACTGAAGCTTTCTTT. This gives the protein CASEYTEAFF. The V and J genes are TRBV12-3 or TRBV12-4 and TRBJ1-1, with D hard to call. The CDR3 spans 10 residues. V lost 8 bases and J lost 3, with 4 bases in between.